The 24 T cell receptor beta chains presented below share a single source sample, sequenced in a study of blood T cell repertoires in COVID-19. The table came from immunoSEQ multiplex PCR; TCRdb's copy has only in-frame clones and leaves some out. The sample has around 270,000 clones, 84% seen once; the top ten hold 4.2%. The sample comprised peripheral blood. These receptors all stem from a man aged 55 to 70 with acute or convalescent COVID-19.

The chain employs TRBV28 and TRBJ2-3, with 8 bases that match TRBD1. The CDR3 covers 16 residues. Losses at the gene ends were 4 bases for V and 5 bases for J; bases not matched to a gene: 11. Germline V lookup: CDR1 MDHEN, CDR2 SYDVKM. CDR3 coding DNA: TGTGCCAGCAGTTCCCCGTCCCAGGGGGCTGTAGATACGCAGTATTTT. Its protein product is CASSSPSQGAVDTQYF.

In regard to this clone: A junction end diverges from the germline sequence, so it may reflect a read error. The chain joins TRBV19 to TRBJ2-7; D is uncertain. The CDR3 is 13 residues long. Germline CDR1 reads LNHDA; CDR2 reads SQIVND (reference sequence). As DNA, the CDR3 is TGTGCCAGTAGTATCAGTAGCTCCTACGAGCAGTACTTT. Translated: CASSISSSYEQYF.

This clone came up once. The chain employs TRBV14 and TRBJ1-1, with TRBD1 matching over 9 bases. Germline CDR1 SGHDN, CDR2 FVKESK. The length of the CDR3 is 16 residues. Germline trimming cut 4 bases from V and 7 bases from J; bases unmatched to any gene: 13. Here the CDR3 DNA reads TGTGCCAGCAGCCCCCTCCGGGACAGGGCTTTTGGTGAAGCTTTCTTT. Protein sequence: CASSPLRDRAFGEAFF.

V gene TRBV6-5 combines with J gene TRBJ2-3, with 10 bases identical to TRBD2. The germline gives CDR1 MNHEY, CDR2 SVGAGI. The junction had 6 bases not matched to a gene; V was cut back by 0 bases and J by 6 bases. The CDR3 is made up of 16 amino acids. The CDR3 here is CASSYSSASGSDTQYF. CDR3 DNA sequence: TGTGCCAGCAGTTACTCGAGTGCTAGCGGGAGCGATACGCAGTATTTT.

J is TRBJ1-2 and V is TRBV7-2; D gene uncertain. CDR1 and CDR2 from the germline V gene are SGHTA and FQGNSA. The CDR3 sequence is 14 residues long. Trimming stripped 5 bases from V and 4 bases from J, with 14 bases between. The CDR3: CASSPAVNSYGYTF. The CDR3 nucleotides read TGTGCCAGCAGCCCAGCGGTTAATTCCTATGGCTACACCTTC.

The gene calls are TRBV7-2 and TRBJ2-7; 9 bases fit TRBD2. Per the germline V gene, CDR1 is SGHTA and CDR2 is FQGNSA. The CDR3 has 16 residues. V was pared by 7 bases and J by 5 bases, with 15 bases of the junction left unmatched. The CDR3 sequence: CASTPGGASGVHEQYF. CDR3 bases: TGTGCCAGCACCCCGGGGGGGGCTAGCGGGGTTCACGAGCAGTACTTC.

This clone was observed a handful of times. V usage is TRBV27 and J usage is TRBJ2-7; D may be TRBD1 (5 bases). V gave up 0 bases and J gave up 2 bases, with 11 bases separating them. In germline, CDR1 is MNHEY, CDR2 SMNVEV (reference sequence). The CDR3 covers 15 residues. In DNA form, the CDR3 reads TGTGCCAGCAGTTTATCCTCTCAGGGTCCCTACGAGCAGTACTTC. Its translation: CASSLSSQGPYEQYF.

The rearrangement uses TRBV6-1 and TRBJ1-2; 7 bases agree with TRBD1. Germline V gene data show CDR1 as MNHNS and CDR2 as SASEGT. This CDR3 has 15 amino acids. With 2 bases clipped from V and 2 bases from J, the junction kept 5 bases outside the gene matches. The CDR3 protein is CASSERGGQNYGYTF. In DNA form, the CDR3 reads TGTGCCAGCAGTGAACGGGGGGGACAGAACTATGGCTACACCTTC.

The chain joins TRBV7-2 to TRBJ1-5, with D tentatively TRBD1 (5 bases). Germline assignment: CDR1 SGHTA and CDR2 FQGNSA. This CDR3 contains 14 residues. The V end lost 5 bases, the J end lost 5 bases, and 13 bases lay between the germline ends. CDR3 nucleotide sequence: TGTGCCAGCAGCATCCAGGGTGTTGATCAGCCCCAGCATTTT. This gives the protein CASSIQGVDQPQHF.

This clone has a count of ten or more. V is TRBV29-1 and J is TRBJ1-1; tentative D call: TRBD1 (6 bases). This CDR3 has 13 residues. Germline V gene lookup returns CDR1 SQVTM and CDR2 ANQGSEA. Trimming cost V 6 bases and J 2 bases, with 13 bases left between them. The CDR3 spells CSVLRDTNTEAFF. Written as DNA, the CDR3 is TGCAGCGTGTTACGGGACACCAACACTGAAGCTTTCTTT.

The chain is built from TRBV5-1 and TRBJ2-1; 10 bases are a match to TRBD2. The CDR3 totals 15 residues. CDR1 SGHRS and CDR2 YFSETQ come from the germline V gene. V lost 4 bases, J lost 5 bases, and 6 bases stayed unmatched. The CDR3 nucleotides read TGCGCCAGCAGCCGAGCGGGGGGGCTCGACAATGAGCAGTTCTTC. Its translation: CASSRAGGLDNEQFF.

The J gene is TRBJ2-1, the V gene TRBV6-2 or TRBV6-3; 10 positions match TRBD2. The germline V gene has CDR1 MNHEY and CDR2 SVGEGT. V lost 2 bases and J lost 5; bases outside the gene matches: 9. This CDR3 comprises 17 residues. CDR3 in DNA: TGTGCCAGCAGTTACGAACCTGGACTAGCGGCTGACAATGAGCAGTTCTTC. This encodes CASSYEPGLAADNEQFF.

The chain's CDR3 is CASNLAGAHEQYF. For the CDR3, the DNA is TGTGCCAGCAACCTAGCGGGAGCCCACGAGCAGTACTTC. The chain carries TRBV6-6 and TRBJ2-7, with 10 positions matching TRBD2. Trimming removed 7 bases from V and 5 bases from J; junction bases left unmatched: 5. The length of the CDR3 is 13 residues. Germline V CDR1 and CDR2: MNHNY, SVGAGI (reference sequence).

The chain combines TRBV4-2 with TRBJ2-7; D is unclear. Trimming took off 1 base at V and 0 bases at J, with 22 bases between the two ends. This CDR3 contains 19 residues. Per germline, CDR1 LGHNA and CDR2 YNFKEQ. In DNA form, the CDR3 reads TGTGCCAGCAGCCAAGGAAATCCGCATGATCCTAGGAGCTCCTACGAGCAGTACTTC. It translates to CASSQGNPHDPRSSYEQYF.

The V and J genes are TRBV19 and TRBJ2-3, with D perhaps TRBD1 (6 bases). Germline CDR1 reads LNHDA; CDR2 reads SQIVND (reference sequence). The CDR3 runs to 13 residues. The V end lost 6 bases, the J end lost 6 bases, and 13 bases lay between the germline ends. The CDR3 region has the DNA TGTGCCAGTAGCTCCGGGACATCGGATACGCAGTATTTT. Amino acid sequence: CASSSGTSDTQYF.

Note on this clone: Different DNA sequences within this sample yield the same CDR3. The V gene is TRBV5-1, the J gene TRBJ1-1, with D possibly TRBD1 on 6 matching bases. V lost 4 bases and J 2 bases, leaving 12 bases between the germline ends. Germline V gene lookup returns CDR1 SGHRS and CDR2 YFSETQ. There are 14 residues in the CDR3. The CDR3 loop is CASSPGQFNTEAFF. For the CDR3, the DNA is TGCGCCAGCAGCCCCGGACAGTTTAACACTGAAGCTTTCTTT.

The chain is built from TRBV27 and TRBJ1-6; 7 nucleotides agree with TRBD1. CDR1 is MNHEY, CDR2 SMNVEV, per germline (reference sequence). This CDR3 has 16 residues. The trim removed 5 bases at V and 1 base at J, leaving 5 bases unmatched. CDR3: CASSLVGQSYNSPLHF. The DNA for the CDR3 is TGTGCCAGCAGTCTAGTGGGACAGTCCTATAATTCACCCCTCCACTTT.

The V and J genes are TRBV11-2 and TRBJ2-5; 9 positions agree with TRBD1. The V gene end was trimmed by 4 bases and the J gene end by 2 bases; junction bases not matched to a gene: 8. Germline assignment: CDR1 SGHAT and CDR2 FQNNGV. The CDR3 consists of 16 residues. The CDR3 DNA is TGTGCCAGCAGCTATAATAGCGGACAGGGGCAAGAGACCCAGTACTTC. It codes for CASSYNSGQGQETQYF.

The chain recombines TRBV4-3 with TRBJ1-6, with D unclear. The CDR3 contains 13 residues. Trimming shortened V by 0 bases and J by 13 bases, and 10 bases separated the two germline ends. Germline-derived CDR1 and CDR2 are LGHNA and YSLEER. The CDR3 sequence is CASSQEPATPLHF. In nucleotides, the CDR3 is TGCGCCAGCAGCCAAGAACCGGCGACTCCCCTCCACTTT.

This chain joins TRBV4-3 and TRBJ1-2; 10 bases align to TRBD1. The CDR3 extends over 16 amino acids. Unmatched junction bases numbered 8, after V lost 3 bases and J lost 4 bases. In germline, CDR1 is LGHNA, CDR2 YSLEER. CDR3 sequence (DNA): TGCGCCAGCAGCCATTCCGGGACAGGGGAGCGCTATGGCTACACCTTC. Its protein product is CASSHSGTGERYGYTF.

V is TRBV3-1 (or the pseudogene TRBV3-2) and J is TRBJ1-3, with 10 positions matching TRBD1. This CDR3 is built from 16 residues. The J segment lost 1 base and the V segment lost 2 bases, leaving 2 bases of the junction unmatched. Germline V gene sequence: CDR1 LGHDT, CDR2 YNNKEL (reference sequence). CDR3 coding DNA: TGTGCCAGCAGCCAATGGGGACAGGGGTCTGGAAACACCATATATTTT. Amino acid sequence: CASSQWGQGSGNTIYF.

This chain links TRBV7-6 with TRBJ2-1; D remains ambiguous. Germline values: CDR1 SGHVS, CDR2 FNYEAQ. The CDR3 length is 13 residues. Trimming removed 5 bases at V and 5 bases at J, with 10 bases between. The CDR3 region is CASSGRIHNEQFF. DNA for the CDR3: TGTGCCAGCAGCGGCAGGATTCACAATGAGCAGTTCTTC.

The chain couples TRBV28 to TRBJ2-7, with 8 bases lining up with TRBD2. V shed 6 bases, J shed 5 bases, and the junction held 9 bases outside the gene matches. CDR1 is MDHEN, CDR2 SYDVKM, per germline. The CDR3 covers 14 residues. DNA of the CDR3: TGTGCCAGCAGCCCCGGGGGGGGCGAACACGAGCAGTACTTC. It encodes CASSPGGGEHEQYF.

This chain links TRBV5-1 with TRBJ2-7, with TRBD2 identical over 13 bases. The CDR3 spans 15 residues. CDR1 is SGHRS and CDR2 is YFSETQ in the germline V gene. V gave up 7 bases and J gave up 7 bases; unmatched junction bases: 11. CDR3 in DNA: TGCGCCAGCGGACCAAGACTAGCGGGGGGTGCGGAGCAGTACTTC. Protein product: CASGPRLAGGAEQYF.